These 8 T cell receptor beta chains originate from one sample sequenced in a study of blood T cell repertoires in COVID-19. This table comes from immunoSEQ multiplex PCR, and its TCRdb copy is limited to in-frame clones, with some not included. Of around 100,000 clones in the sample, 84% were seen once. Sequenced input: peripheral blood. These TCRs come from a human donor in a cohort sampled during active COVID-19.

This clone occurred many times. CDR3 DNA: TGTGCCAGCAGTGAACTAAGCCCGACTAGCGGGGGCCGCTATTACTACGAGCAGTACTTC. Translating gives CASSELSPTSGGRYYYEQYF. This chain joins TRBV2 and TRBJ2-7; 12 bases map to TRBD2. After removal of 2 bases from V and 3 bases from J, the junction contained 17 bases not matched to a gene. The CDR3 sequence is 20 residues long. Per the germline V gene, CDR1 is SNHLY and CDR2 is FYNNEI. Combining the CDR3 with reference TRBV2 and TRBJ2-7 gives the whole variable domain EPEVTQTPSHQVTQMGQEVILRCVPISNHLYFYWYRQILGQKVEFLVSFYNNEISEKSEIFDDQFSVERPDGSNFTLKIRSTKLEDSAMYFCASSELSPTSGGRYYYEQYFGPGTRLTVT.

A single count supports this clone. The V gene is TRBV5-1, the J gene TRBJ2-1; unclear D gene. The CDR3 length is 11 residues. Trimming took off 8 bases at V and 3 bases at J, with 6 bases between the two ends. The V gene's germline CDR1 is SGHRS and CDR2 YFSETQ. CDR3 sequence: CASGIYNEQFF. The CDR3 nucleotides are TGCGCCAGTGGCATCTACAATGAGCAGTTCTTC.

The chain uses TRBV7-8 and TRBJ2-3, with 10 bases identical to TRBD1. Looked up from germline, CDR1 is SGHVS and CDR2 is FQNEAQ. J was trimmed by 2 bases and V by 5 bases; bases with no gene match: 1. The CDR3 spans 14 residues. The CDR3 protein is CASSRQGATDTQYF. The DNA for the CDR3 is TGTGCCAGCAGCCGACAGGGGGCCACAGATACGCAGTATTTT.

The chain is built from TRBV5-1 and TRBJ2-3; 7 bases are shared with TRBD1. The CDR3 is made up of 18 amino acids. Per germline, CDR1 SGHRS and CDR2 YFSETQ. V shed 3 bases, J shed 1 base, and the junction held 14 bases outside the gene matches. In nucleotides, the CDR3 is TGCGCCAGCAGCTCGCCCTACTCCGGGACAGAAGGCACAGATACGCAGTATTTT. Its protein is CASSSPYSGTEGTDTQYF.

V is TRBV4-3 and J is TRBJ1-1; 8 bases line up with TRBD1. V was pared by 0 bases and J by 4 bases, with 4 bases of the junction left unmatched. This CDR3 comprises 15 residues. Germline V CDR1 and CDR2: LGHNA, YSLEER. The CDR3: CASSQEATGATEAFF. CDR3 nucleotides: TGCGCCAGCAGCCAAGAAGCGACAGGGGCCACTGAAGCTTTCTTT.

This clone came up a few times. The V gene is TRBV6-4, the J gene TRBJ1-6, with no clear D. The CDR3 sequence is 16 residues long. Trimming shortened V by 3 bases and J by 7 bases, and 16 bases separated the two germline ends. Germline V CDR1 and CDR2: MRHNA, SNTAGT. In DNA, the CDR3 is TGTGCCAGCAGTGAGGTCTTTACGTCGGGGAATTCACCCCTCCACTTT. This translates into CASSEVFTSGNSPLHF.

This chain connects TRBV2 to TRBJ2-7; D gene ambiguous. V shed 4 bases and J shed 3 bases, with 7 bases lying between them. This CDR3 spans 12 amino acids. The V gene's germline CDR1 is SNHLY and CDR2 FYNNEI. Here the CDR3 DNA reads TGTGCCAGCAGTGTCGCAGACTACGAGCAGTACTTC. This translates into CASSVADYEQYF.

The rearrangement uses TRBV10-1 and TRBJ2-7, with 8 positions matching TRBD2. CDR3 length: 13 residues. Germline V gene lookup returns CDR1 WNHNN and CDR2 SYGVQD (reference sequence). Trimming took 3 bases from V and 6 from J; bases not matched to a gene: 4. This CDR3 is CASSEGTRGEQYF. CDR3 nucleotides: TGCGCCAGCAGTGAAGGGACTAGAGGCGAGCAGTACTTC.